These T cell receptor beta chains were read from a single sample in a study of graft-versus-host responses after intestinal transplantation. TCRdb's table, derived via immunoSEQ multiplex PCR, lists solely in-frame clones and lacks some. The table includes more than 85,000 clones, around 93% detected once. No antigen is known for these receptors. The sequencing here drew on unstimulated CD8+ T cells sorted from spleen or lymph node cells, taken before intestinal transplant. Receptor source: a human donor who received an intestinal transplant. The CDR3 runs from the conserved cysteine through the conserved F or W.

TRBV9	TRBJ1-1	CASSWGRNTEAFF
TRBV5-4	TRBJ2-2	CASSSETGELFF
TRBV6-6	TRBJ2-7	CASSPYPYEQYF
TRBV5-1	TRBJ1-1	CASSSDKNTEAFF
TRBV27	TRBJ2-7	CASSWTSGYEQYF
TRBV13	TRBJ2-2	CATQGGGGSGELFF
TRBV6-5	TRBJ2-7	CASSYSGAYEQYF
TRBV30	TRBJ2-3	CAWSVGALRSDTQYF
TRBV11-2	TRBJ2-1	CASSFRGYEQFF
TRBV28	TRBJ2-4	CASSPPGRAKNIQYF
TRBV7-9	TRBJ2-7	CASSLTSAAYEQYF
TRBV7-2	TRBJ2-7	CASSPGRTYEQYF
TRBV27	TRBJ2-1	CASAQGQAMLDEQFF
TRBV7-6	TRBJ2-3	CASSRRSGTDTQYF
TRBV19	TRBJ1-1	CASSGHDANTEAFF
TRBV10-2	.	CASWIPSPGGPYEQYF
TRBV6-5	TRBJ2-2	CASSTTGELFF
TRBV19	TRBJ2-2	CASSPSHGTGELFF
TRBV9	TRBJ1-1	CASSAGTSTEAFF
TRBV18	TRBJ2-7	CASSAPTFYEQYF
TRBV4-1	TRBJ2-7	CASSQDLDFSGRSYEQYF
TRBV7-9	TRBJ1-1	CASSSGTNTEAFF
TRBV10-2	TRBJ1-2	CASSDLVGTEYGYTF
TRBV13	TRBJ2-7	CASSLGRDFYEQYF
TRBV7-8	TRBJ2-3	CASSFSGRAIDTQYF
TRBV23-1	TRBJ1-1	CASSQSGGMNTEAFF
TRBV6-6	TRBJ2-1	CASSGVAGPPHEQFF
TRBV7-9	TRBJ2-3	CASSLGGLVDTQYF
TRBV27	TRBJ2-7	CASSLSGLQGYEQYF
TRBV6-5	TRBJ2-6	CASSWGTGGTNVLTF
TRBV19	TRBJ2-7	CASRTTGGAYEQYF
TRBV27	TRBJ2-1	CASSPSPSSYNEQFF
TRBV27	TRBJ2-7	CASSLGLAHSYEQYF
TRBV30	TRBJ1-5	CAWARGLSNQPQHF
TRBV7-3	TRBJ2-1	CASSLSGGWNEQFF
TRBV7-9	TRBJ1-3	CASSLAGQGENTIYF
TRBV10-2	TRBJ2-7	CASRAGTGSYEQYF
TRBV5-6	.	CASSSITGGGIYEQYF
TRBV6-1	TRBJ2-6	CASSEAPDSSAHRSGANVLTF
TRBV19	TRBJ2-3	CASGYGYTDTQYF
TRBV2	TRBJ1-4	CASTEGGAEKLFF
TRBV5-1	TRBJ2-7	CASSFVAGGLEQYF
TRBV27	TRBJ1-1	CASSLSLGYTEAFF
TRBV6-5	TRBJ1-1	CASSYSTGGHTEAFF
TRBV4-2	TRBJ2-7	CASSQGGNYEQYF
TRBV29-1	TRBJ1-4	CSVTGTTGELFF
TRBV6-5	TRBJ2-3	CASHTGIADTQYF
TRBV4-1	TRBJ2-2	CASSRSGLSSAGELFF
TRBV6-1	TRBJ2-7	CASSAGGLREQYF
TRBV19	TRBJ2-3	CASSWGRSSGADTQYF